A single sample gave rise to the 15 T cell receptor beta chains below, sequenced in a study of regulatory T cells in long-lasting Graves disease. Stated time point: newly diagnosed GD, antithyroid drugs for less than 3 months. The authors made the TCR library using RNA they extracted from PBMCs. TCR beta libraries were built with iRepertoire HTBI primers and Arm-PCR of CDR3 regions. TCRdb redid the calling of the multiplex PCR reads with MiXCR, one entry per CDR3 protein. Of 560,000 or so distinct CDR3 sequences detected, around 16% appear once; the ten largest clones hold more than 10%. These data were likewise used in another study, on T cells in Graves' hyperthyroidism and ophthalmopathy.

The specimen was peripheral blood mononuclear cells (PBMCs), collected at new diagnosis, from a patient treated with antithyroid drugs. The origin of the receptors is a man aged 18 to 29 with Graves disease.

This clonotype was counted many times. The CDR3 loop is CASSQGTGSDTEAFF. CDR3 DNA: TGTGCCAGCAGCCAAGGGACAGGGTCAGACACTGAAGCTTTCTTT. The chain recombines TRBV3-1 with TRBJ1-1; 8 bases are a match to TRBD1. From germline, CDR1 is LGHDT and CDR2 YNNKEL (reference sequence). This CDR3 spans 15 amino acids. J gave up 3 bases and V 1 base, and 4 bases lay outside the gene matches.

This clonotype was seen repeatedly, ten times or more. The J gene is TRBJ2-7, the V gene TRBV5-1, with TRBD2 matching over 8 bases. Germline CDR1 SGHRS, CDR2 YFSETQ. The trim removed 0 bases at V and 5 bases at J, leaving 4 bases unmatched. CDR3 length equals 14 residues. CDR3 sequence (DNA): TGCGCCAGCAGCTTGGCGGGGGGGGTGGACGAGCAGTACTTC. This translates into CASSLAGGVDEQYF. Supplemented by reference TRBV5-1 and TRBJ2-7, the full variable domain reads KAGVTQTPRYLIKTRGQQVTLSCSPISGHRSVSWYQQTPGQGLQFLFEYFSETQRNKGNFPGRFSGRQFSNSRSEMNVSTLELGDSALYLCASSLAGGVDEQYFGPGTRLTVT.

The genes are TRBV4-1 and TRBJ2-7; D is undetermined. CDR1 MGHRA and CDR2 YSYEKL come from the germline V gene. Trimming stripped 0 bases from V and 3 bases from J, with 15 bases between. This CDR3 comprises 16 residues. Here the CDR3 reads CASSQELQVELYEQYF. In DNA, the CDR3 is TGCGCCAGCAGCCAAGAATTGCAGGTCGAGCTCTACGAGCAGTACTTC.

This clonotype came up a few times. This chain joins TRBV29-1 and TRBJ2-3; D is ambiguous. This CDR3 has 14 residues. Trimming removed 5 bases at V and 6 bases at J, with 18 bases between. From germline, CDR1 is SQVTM and CDR2 ANQGSEA. The CDR3 spells CSVRLGSAGDTQYF. The CDR3 DNA reads TGCAGCGTTCGTCTAGGATCAGCCGGGGATACGCAGTATTTT.

There are many counts of this clonotype. The rearrangement uses TRBV13 and TRBJ2-2; possible D gene TRBD1, 5 bases. This CDR3 contains 17 residues. The germline V and J ends were trimmed by 4 bases and 5 bases, with 20 bases remaining between them. Germline CDR1 reads PRHDT; CDR2 reads FYEKMQ (reference sequence). The CDR3 here is CASSSSSGLSRTGELFF. CDR3 DNA sequence: TGTGCCAGCAGCTCATCCTCAGGGCTCTCAAGGACCGGGGAGCTGTTTTTT.

This clonotype occurred many times. V and J are TRBV2 and TRBJ1-2; 8 bases fit TRBD1. Germline V gene data show CDR1 as SNHLY and CDR2 as FYNNEI. V was clipped by 10 bases and J by 6 bases; unmatched bases: 4. The CDR3 spans 11 residues. CDR3 sequence reads: CANTTGDGYTF. Written as DNA, the CDR3 is TGTGCCAATACGACAGGGGATGGCTACACCTTC.

This clonotype was detected ten times or more. The J gene is TRBJ2-7, the V gene TRBV2, with TRBD1 identical over 9 bases. The germline V gene has CDR1 SNHLY and CDR2 FYNNEI. Losses at the gene ends were 3 bases for V and 6 bases for J; bases not matched to a gene: 9. The CDR3 runs 15 residues. The CDR3 here is CASSEKDRGWGEQYF. DNA for the CDR3: TGTGCCAGCAGTGAGAAGGACAGGGGATGGGGCGAGCAGTACTTC.

As for this clonotype: Being one base from a much bigger clone, this may be a read error. The CDR3 coding sequence is TGTGCCAGCAGCCACCGGGACAGGGTATCCACAGATACGCAGTATTTT. Its protein product is CASSHRDRVSTDTQYF. The chain recombines TRBV5-6 with TRBJ2-3, with 9 bases matching TRBD1. The CDR3 is made up of 16 amino acids. CDR1 and CDR2 (germline): SGHDT, YYEEEE. The V segment lost 4 bases and the J segment 2 bases; nucleotides outside the gene matches: 8.

This clonotype occurred many times. DNA of the CDR3: TGTGCCAGCGATGCGAACACCGGGGAGCTGTTTTTT. Encoded protein: CASDANTGELFF. This sequence joins TRBV11-1 and TRBJ2-2; D is unresolved. The germline V and J ends were trimmed by 8 bases and 0 bases, with 4 bases remaining between them. The length of the CDR3 is 12 residues. CDR1 and CDR2 from the germline V gene are SGHAT and FQDESV (reference sequence).

This clonotype came up a few times. J is TRBJ1-4 and V is TRBV6-5; 8 bases map to TRBD1. Germline loops: CDR1 MNHEY, CDR2 SVGAGI. V trimming: 0 bases; J trimming: 6 bases; junction bases outside the gene matches: 15. The CDR3 consists of 19 residues. CDR3 nucleotide sequence: TGTGCCAGCAGTTACTCGGGTCGGACAGGGATCCTGTCGGATGAAAAACTGTTTTTT. It encodes CASSYSGRTGILSDEKLFF.

The sample holds many counts of this clonotype. This rearrangement joins TRBV7-2 to TRBJ1-2; TRBD1 might be the D (5 bases). V was pared by 5 bases and J by 1 base, with 20 bases between. Germline V gene sequence: CDR1 SGHTA, CDR2 FQGNSA. This CDR3 spans 17 amino acids. The CDR3 spells CASSPSIGGGINYGYTF. Here the CDR3 DNA reads TGTGCCAGCAGCCCTAGTATTGGCGGGGGGATTAACTATGGCTACACCTTC.

Ten or more counts support this clonotype. This chain links TRBV28 with TRBJ1-5; TRBD1 agrees at 7 bases. V lost 8 bases and J lost 7; bases outside the gene matches: 14. Germline V gives CDR1 MDHEN, CDR2 SYDVKM. This CDR3 spans 15 amino acids. CDR3 amino acids: CASGESTGWGQPQHF. In DNA form, the CDR3 reads TGTGCCAGCGGCGAATCGACAGGGTGGGGACAGCCCCAGCATTTT.

This chain joins TRBV10-2 and TRBJ2-3, with 10 bases aligning to TRBD2. CDR3 length equals 18 residues. CDR1 WSHSY and CDR2 SAAADI come from the germline V gene. After removal of 6 bases from V and 0 bases from J, the junction contained 12 bases not matched to a gene. CDR3 in amino acids: CASSGLAENEFSTDTQYF. DNA of the CDR3: TGCGCCAGCAGCGGACTAGCGGAAAACGAGTTTAGCACAGATACGCAGTATTTT.

This clonotype has at least ten counts. CDR3 sequence reads: CASIDRGSRTDTQYF. In DNA form, the CDR3 reads TGTGCCAGCATTGACAGGGGGAGTCGAACAGATACGCAGTATTTT. The V and J genes are TRBV27 and TRBJ2-3, with 9 bases fitting TRBD1. The ends lost 7 bases at V and 3 bases at J; junction bases unmatched: 8. The CDR3 length is 15 residues. Germline loops: CDR1 MNHEY, CDR2 SMNVEV (reference sequence).

The chain recombines TRBV5-5 with TRBJ1-3, with D tentatively TRBD1 (6 bases). V gave up 4 bases and J gave up 0 bases, with 14 bases separating them. This CDR3 region has 16 residues. Germline V lookup: CDR1 SGHKS, CDR2 YYEKEE (reference sequence). The CDR3 DNA sequence: TGTGCCAGCAGCATCCGGACAGCCCGCTCTGGAAACACCATATATTTT. It encodes CASSIRTARSGNTIYF.